At least ten counts were recorded for the clone carrying this T cell receptor (beta chain). TCR alpha and beta CDR3 regions were amplified from RNA using iRepertoire nested multiplex PCR. Input was 100-400 ng of tissue mRNA or PBMC total RNA. TCRdb called the multiplex PCR reads again in MiXCR, with one record for every CDR3 protein. The data contain approximately 100,000 distinct CDR3 sequences, around 30% of them seen just once; the ten biggest clones take up 44%. The sample is drawn from a study of glioma-infiltrating T cells. This sequence originates from a human donor with low-grade glioma or glioblastoma, undergoing nonglioma brain surgery, or in good health (not recorded which). The sample taken for sequencing was glioma tissue, nonneoplastic brain tissue, or PBMCs (not recorded which).

This CDR3 is CSVDGILFNADTQYF. The CDR3 bases are TGCAGCGTTGACGGGATTCTTTTCAACGCAGATACGCAGTATTTT. This rearrangement joins TRBV29-1 to TRBJ2-3; TRBD2 is a possible D gene (5 bases). V was clipped by 3 bases and J by 4 bases, with 17 bases between them. Germline values: CDR1 SQVTM, CDR2 ANQGSEA. CDR3 length equals 15 residues.